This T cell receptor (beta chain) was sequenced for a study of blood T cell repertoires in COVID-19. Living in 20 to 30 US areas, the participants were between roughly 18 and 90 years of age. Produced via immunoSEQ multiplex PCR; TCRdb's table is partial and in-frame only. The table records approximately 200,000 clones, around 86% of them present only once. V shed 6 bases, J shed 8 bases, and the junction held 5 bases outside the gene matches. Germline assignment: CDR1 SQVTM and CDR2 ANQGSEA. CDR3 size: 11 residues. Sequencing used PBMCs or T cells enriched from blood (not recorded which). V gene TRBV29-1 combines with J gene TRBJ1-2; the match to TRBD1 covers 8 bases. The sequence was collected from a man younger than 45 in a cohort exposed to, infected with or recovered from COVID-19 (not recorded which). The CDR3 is CSVAGGKGYTF. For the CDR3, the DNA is TGCAGCGTCGCAGGGGGCAAAGGCTACACCTTC.